This T cell receptor (beta chain) was sequenced for a study of blood T cells in healthy people across ages. In its sample, this clonotype was seen a few times. For the second PCR, which ran for about 6 to 11 cycles, a sample-barcoded 5' primer and a J-beta primer mix were used. MiXCR, run by TCRdb on the 5' RACE reads, gives a single entry per CDR3 protein. The table includes 600,000 to 1,000,000 distinct CDR3 sequences, 58% detected once. This CDR3 is built from 16 residues. The V and J ends lost 4 bases and 8 bases respectively, with 23 bases between them. Germline assignment: CDR1 SEHNR and CDR2 FQNEAQ (reference sequence).

The sequence was collected from a man aged 30 to 45 in good health. The V gene is TRBV7-9, the J gene TRBJ1-2; D is possibly TRBD1 (6 bases). Source material: blood. The CDR3 DNA reads as TGTGCCAGCAGCTCTGGACTAGGACGGGCGGGGGGCGGCTACACCTTC. It is translated as CASSSGLGRAGGGYTF.